This T cell receptor beta chain was sequenced during a study of control samples from healthy donors and cancer patients. This clone appeared a single time. This CDR3 comprises 14 residues. Germline loops: CDR1 SGDLS, CDR2 YYNGEE. The V gene end was trimmed by 3 bases and the J gene end by 3 bases; junction bases not matched to a gene: 2. TCRdb's copy holds only in-frame clones and misses some; the assay was immunoSEQ multiplex PCR. This table has about 120,000 clones, approximately 91% appearing once. The sequence came from a woman between 18 and 29 years old in good health. The gene calls are TRBV9 and TRBJ2-5; 10 positions agree with TRBD2. Sequencing used blood. The CDR3 sequence is CASSAGLAEETQYF. The CDR3 DNA follows: TGTGCCAGCAGCGCCGGACTAGCGGAAGAGACCCAGTACTTC.